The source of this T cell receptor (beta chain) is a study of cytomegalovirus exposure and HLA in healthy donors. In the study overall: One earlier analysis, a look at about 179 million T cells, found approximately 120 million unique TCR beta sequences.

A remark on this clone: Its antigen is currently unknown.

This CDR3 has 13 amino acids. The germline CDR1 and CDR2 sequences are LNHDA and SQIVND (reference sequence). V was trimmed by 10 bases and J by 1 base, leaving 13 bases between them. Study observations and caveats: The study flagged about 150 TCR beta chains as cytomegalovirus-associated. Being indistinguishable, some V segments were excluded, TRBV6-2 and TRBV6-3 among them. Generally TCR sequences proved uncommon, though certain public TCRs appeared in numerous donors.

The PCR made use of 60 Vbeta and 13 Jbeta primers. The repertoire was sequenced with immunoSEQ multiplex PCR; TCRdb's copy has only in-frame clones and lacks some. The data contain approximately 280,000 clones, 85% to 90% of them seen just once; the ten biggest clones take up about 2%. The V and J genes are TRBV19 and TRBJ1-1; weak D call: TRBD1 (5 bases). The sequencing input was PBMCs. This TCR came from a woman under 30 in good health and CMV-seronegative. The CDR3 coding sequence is TGTGCCACTTCGGGGGGATCGAACACTGAAGCTTTCTTT. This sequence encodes CATSGGSNTEAFF.